Shown below are 15 T cell receptor beta chains from a single sample sequenced in a study of shared clonotypes between healthy human individuals. Libraries were prepared by immunoSEQ multiplex PCR; TCRdb keeps only in-frame clonotypes and omits some of them. Of about 600,000 clones listed, less than 98% are singletons. The sequenced material came from naive CD4+ T cells sorted from blood. Subset meaning: CD45RA+ positively selected. The receptors come from a woman in her twenties or thirties in good health.

Comment on this clone: Other DNA sequences in the sample encode the same CDR3. This rearrangement joins TRBV2 to TRBJ1-5; D unresolved. Germline V lookup: CDR1 SNHLY, CDR2 FYNNEI. The CDR3 covers 14 residues. Trimming took 3 bases from V and 1 from J, leaving 7 bases between them. This chain's CDR3 is CASSETYSNQPQHF. As DNA, the CDR3 is TGTGCCAGCAGTGAGACTTACAGCAATCAGCCCCAGCATTTT.

The CDR3, as DNA: TGTGCCAGCAGCACACAGGGTCAGGAAGAAAAACTGTTTTTT. It yields the protein CASSTQGQEEKLFF. This chain connects TRBV2 to TRBJ1-4; tentatively, D is TRBD1 (6 bases). The V and J ends lost 6 bases and 8 bases respectively, with 16 bases between them. The V gene's germline CDR1 is SNHLY and CDR2 FYNNEI. CDR3 length: 14 amino acids.

The chain links TRBV28 to TRBJ2-7; D possibly uses TRBD1 or TRBD2 (5 bases each). V gave up 5 bases and J gave up 5 bases, with 10 bases separating them. CDR3 length: 12 amino acids. From germline, CDR1 is MDHEN and CDR2 SYDVKM. In DNA, the CDR3 is TGTGCCAGCAGTCCCCCGGGGCACGAGCAGTACTTC. This gives the protein CASSPPGHEQYF.

The gene calls are TRBV10-3 and TRBJ2-3, with D unresolved. Germline values: CDR1 ENHRY, CDR2 SYGVKD. V was shortened by 6 bases and J by 0 bases, with 10 bases between the two germline ends. The length of the CDR3 is 14 residues. CDR3 sequence reads: CAIRGSSSTDTQYF. In DNA form, the CDR3 reads TGTGCCATCAGGGGCAGCTCTAGCACAGATACGCAGTATTTT.

A note on this clone: At one end the junction does not follow the germline gene, possibly because of a read error. The chain carries TRBV7-9 and TRBJ1-2; TRBD1 might be the D (6 bases). Germline V gene sequence: CDR1 SEHNR, CDR2 FQNEAQ (reference sequence). CDR3 length: 13 amino acids. In DNA, the CDR3 is TGTGCCAGCACCTCAGGGGAGGCGGCGACTGCGTACTTC. It codes for CASTSGEAATAYF.

The chain has TRBV7-2 and TRBJ1-5, with D perhaps TRBD1 (6 bases). V lost 1 base to trimming and J lost 6 bases, with 10 bases between them. The CDR3 extends over 14 amino acids. Germline V gene data show CDR1 as SGHTA and CDR2 as FQGNSA. CDR3 nucleotide sequence: TGTGCCAGCAGCTTAGATACAGGGATTCAGCCCCAGCATTTT. Protein: CASSLDTGIQPQHF. The complete variable domain, with remaining parts taken from reference TRBV7-2 and TRBJ1-5, reads GAGVSQSPSNKVTEKGKDVELRCDPISGHTALYWYRQSLGQGLEFLIYFQGNSAPDKSGLPSDRFSAERTGGSVSTLTIQRTQQEDSAVYLCASSLDTGIQPQHFGDGTRLSIL.

The CDR3 DNA is TGTGCCAGCTCAGTATCGACTAGCGGGAGCACAGATACGCAGTATTTT. It specifies CASSVSTSGSTDTQYF. The chain carries TRBV18 and TRBJ2-3, with 10 bases lining up with TRBD2. This CDR3 region has 16 residues. V lost 5 bases, J lost 0 bases, and 5 bases stayed unmatched. In germline, CDR1 is KGHSH, CDR2 LQKENI.

The chain employs TRBV5-1 and TRBJ2-3; unclear D gene. Germline V gives CDR1 SGHRS, CDR2 YFSETQ. The V and J ends lost 1 base and 2 bases respectively, with 11 bases between them. The CDR3 is 15 amino acids. Here the CDR3 reads CASSLSHQSTDTQYF. DNA of the CDR3: TGCGCCAGCAGCTTGTCTCACCAATCCACAGATACGCAGTATTTT.

The chain carries TRBV5-1 and TRBJ1-2; D is uncertain. The germline gives CDR1 SGHRS, CDR2 YFSETQ. Trimming left V 0 bases short and J 2 bases short, with 5 bases between. This CDR3 is 13 amino acids long. CDR3 sequence: CASSLEQNYGYTF. The DNA of the CDR3 is TGCGCCAGCAGCTTGGAACAGAACTATGGCTACACCTTC. Together with reference TRBV5-1 and TRBJ1-2, the CDR3 gives the full variable domain: KAGVTQTPRYLIKTRGQQVTLSCSPISGHRSVSWYQQTPGQGLQFLFEYFSETQRNKGNFPGRFSGRQFSNSRSEMNVSTLELGDSALYLCASSLEQNYGYTFGSGTRLTVV.

This chain joins TRBV11-2 and TRBJ2-5; no firm D call. Near its end, the DNA agrees better with TRBJ2-7, so the J call may be wrong. The CDR3 runs to 12 residues. CDR1 is SGHAT, CDR2 FQNNGV, per germline. The CDR3 nucleotides read TGTGCCAGCAGCTTGGCTATTGCCGAGCAGTACTTC. This gives the protein CASSLAIAEQYF.

This rearrangement joins TRBV28 to TRBJ1-2, with no clear D. The germline V gene encodes CDR1 MDHEN and CDR2 SYDVKM. Between the trimmed V and J ends, which lost 6 bases and 8 bases, there was a span of 16 bases. This CDR3 region has 13 residues. The CDR3, as DNA: TGTGCCAGCAGGCCTACAGTACGAGAGGGCTACACCTTC. This encodes CASRPTVREGYTF.

V gene TRBV9 combines with J gene TRBJ2-5, with D unclear. The CDR3 runs to 13 residues. V lost 1 base, J lost 1 base, and 5 bases lay in between. From germline, CDR1 is SGDLS and CDR2 YYNGEE. The CDR3: CASSVRLQETQYF. The CDR3 DNA follows: TGTGCCAGCAGCGTACGACTCCAAGAGACCCAGTACTTC.

The chain joins TRBV6-5 to TRBJ1-2; D is unresolved. CDR1 and CDR2 from the germline V gene are MNHEY and SVGAGI. V lost 2 bases and J 1 base, leaving 11 bases between the germline ends. The CDR3 spans 15 residues. CDR3 sequence (DNA): TGTGCCAGCAGTTACGGAACAGCTAATAACTATGGCTACACCTTC. Its protein product is CASSYGTANNYGYTF.

The chain has TRBV5-1 and TRBJ2-3; possible D gene TRBD1, 5 bases. CDR3 size: 14 residues. V lost 0 bases and J 4 bases, leaving 9 bases between the germline ends. CDR1 is SGHRS, CDR2 YFSETQ, per germline. CDR3 amino acids: CASSLAQGADTQYF. The CDR3 nucleotides are TGCGCCAGCAGCTTGGCCCAGGGTGCAGATACGCAGTATTTT.

In the case of this clone: This same CDR3 is encoded by further DNA sequences in the sample. V gene TRBV5-1 combines with J gene TRBJ2-1, with D perhaps given as TRBD1 or TRBD2 (6 bases each). The germline V gene encodes CDR1 SGHRS and CDR2 YFSETQ. The CDR3 covers 15 residues. V was shortened by 2 bases and J by 1 base, with 10 bases between the two germline ends. Written as DNA, the CDR3 is TGCGCCAGCAGCTTAGGGGGGCAGTCCTACAATGAGCAGTTCTTC. Translated: CASSLGGQSYNEQFF.